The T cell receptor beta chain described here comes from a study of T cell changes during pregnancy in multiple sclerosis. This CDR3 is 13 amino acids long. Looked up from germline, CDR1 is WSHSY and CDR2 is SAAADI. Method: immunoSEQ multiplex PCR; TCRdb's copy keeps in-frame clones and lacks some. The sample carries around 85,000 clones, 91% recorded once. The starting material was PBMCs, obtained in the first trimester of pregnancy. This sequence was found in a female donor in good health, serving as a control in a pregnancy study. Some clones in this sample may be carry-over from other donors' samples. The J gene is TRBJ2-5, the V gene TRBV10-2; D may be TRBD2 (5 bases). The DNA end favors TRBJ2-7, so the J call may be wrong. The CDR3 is CASRSGGRNEQYF. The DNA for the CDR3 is TGCGCCAGCAGAAGCGGTGGTAGGAACGAGCAGTACTTC.